This TCR beta chain was found in a study of beta chain features in type 1 diabetes. Points from the study as a whole: Among patients with Type 1 diabetes, TCRB CDR3s were moderately but significantly shorter in every one of the four CD4+ subsets. Still unanswered here is whether HLA type influences TCRB rearrangement.

Comment on this clone: The antigen is undetermined.

Expressed TCRB transcripts were sequenced, since all the RNA that had been isolated was reverse transcribed. TCRdb's copy holds only in-frame clones and misses some; the assay was immunoSEQ multiplex PCR. The data hold some 360,000 clones, with 20% observed a single time. The ends were cut back, 7 bases at V and 2 bases at J, with 15 bases in the middle. The length of the CDR3 is 15 residues. Germline CDR1 and CDR2: SNHLY and FYNNEI. The sequencing input was naive CD4+ T cells from blood. This TCR derives from a woman aged 18-29 years in good health. The chain couples TRBV2 to TRBJ1-5, with D uncertain. The CDR3 DNA reads TGTGCCAGCACTAGGGAGGGTGGTGGCAATCAGCCCCAGCATTTT. Translating gives CASTREGGGNQPQHF.